Below, one T cell receptor (beta chain) is given with its context. Its antigen remains unidentified. The sample originates from a study of blood T cells in healthy people across ages. Overall study findings and caveats: Bulk PBMC profiling left naive and antigen-experienced comparisons inconclusive. It was the long-lived donors that had more naive CD4+ cells and higher diversity than aged donors.

The people who gave samples were healthy Caucasians from Russia, aged roughly 6 to 100. The germline V gene has CDR1 SGHDN and CDR2 FVKESK. CDR3 length equals 15 residues. Trimming pared 0 bases from V and 6 bases from J, leaving 13 bases between. A second PCR, run for roughly 7 to 12 cycles, used a sample-barcoded 5' primer plus a J-beta primer mix. TCRdb itself ran the 5' RACE reads through MiXCR, one entry per CDR3 protein. The sample holds about 1.5 million distinct CDR3 sequences, less than 45% seen once. The chain employs TRBV14 and TRBJ2-3; D remains unclear. The clonotype was recovered from a woman aged 18-29 years in good health. The sample consisted of blood. CDR3 residues: CASSQDATLRDTQYF. DNA of the CDR3: TGTGCCAGCAGCCAAGATGCTACCCTGCGGGATACGCAGTATTTT. The variable domain in full, with the rest retrieved from reference TRBV14 and TRBJ2-3, is EAGVTQFPSHSVIEKGQTVTLRCDPISGHDNLYWYRRVMGKEIKFLLHFVKESKQDESGMPNNRFLAERTGGTYSTLKVQPAELEDSGVYFCASSQDATLRDTQYFGPGTRLTVL.